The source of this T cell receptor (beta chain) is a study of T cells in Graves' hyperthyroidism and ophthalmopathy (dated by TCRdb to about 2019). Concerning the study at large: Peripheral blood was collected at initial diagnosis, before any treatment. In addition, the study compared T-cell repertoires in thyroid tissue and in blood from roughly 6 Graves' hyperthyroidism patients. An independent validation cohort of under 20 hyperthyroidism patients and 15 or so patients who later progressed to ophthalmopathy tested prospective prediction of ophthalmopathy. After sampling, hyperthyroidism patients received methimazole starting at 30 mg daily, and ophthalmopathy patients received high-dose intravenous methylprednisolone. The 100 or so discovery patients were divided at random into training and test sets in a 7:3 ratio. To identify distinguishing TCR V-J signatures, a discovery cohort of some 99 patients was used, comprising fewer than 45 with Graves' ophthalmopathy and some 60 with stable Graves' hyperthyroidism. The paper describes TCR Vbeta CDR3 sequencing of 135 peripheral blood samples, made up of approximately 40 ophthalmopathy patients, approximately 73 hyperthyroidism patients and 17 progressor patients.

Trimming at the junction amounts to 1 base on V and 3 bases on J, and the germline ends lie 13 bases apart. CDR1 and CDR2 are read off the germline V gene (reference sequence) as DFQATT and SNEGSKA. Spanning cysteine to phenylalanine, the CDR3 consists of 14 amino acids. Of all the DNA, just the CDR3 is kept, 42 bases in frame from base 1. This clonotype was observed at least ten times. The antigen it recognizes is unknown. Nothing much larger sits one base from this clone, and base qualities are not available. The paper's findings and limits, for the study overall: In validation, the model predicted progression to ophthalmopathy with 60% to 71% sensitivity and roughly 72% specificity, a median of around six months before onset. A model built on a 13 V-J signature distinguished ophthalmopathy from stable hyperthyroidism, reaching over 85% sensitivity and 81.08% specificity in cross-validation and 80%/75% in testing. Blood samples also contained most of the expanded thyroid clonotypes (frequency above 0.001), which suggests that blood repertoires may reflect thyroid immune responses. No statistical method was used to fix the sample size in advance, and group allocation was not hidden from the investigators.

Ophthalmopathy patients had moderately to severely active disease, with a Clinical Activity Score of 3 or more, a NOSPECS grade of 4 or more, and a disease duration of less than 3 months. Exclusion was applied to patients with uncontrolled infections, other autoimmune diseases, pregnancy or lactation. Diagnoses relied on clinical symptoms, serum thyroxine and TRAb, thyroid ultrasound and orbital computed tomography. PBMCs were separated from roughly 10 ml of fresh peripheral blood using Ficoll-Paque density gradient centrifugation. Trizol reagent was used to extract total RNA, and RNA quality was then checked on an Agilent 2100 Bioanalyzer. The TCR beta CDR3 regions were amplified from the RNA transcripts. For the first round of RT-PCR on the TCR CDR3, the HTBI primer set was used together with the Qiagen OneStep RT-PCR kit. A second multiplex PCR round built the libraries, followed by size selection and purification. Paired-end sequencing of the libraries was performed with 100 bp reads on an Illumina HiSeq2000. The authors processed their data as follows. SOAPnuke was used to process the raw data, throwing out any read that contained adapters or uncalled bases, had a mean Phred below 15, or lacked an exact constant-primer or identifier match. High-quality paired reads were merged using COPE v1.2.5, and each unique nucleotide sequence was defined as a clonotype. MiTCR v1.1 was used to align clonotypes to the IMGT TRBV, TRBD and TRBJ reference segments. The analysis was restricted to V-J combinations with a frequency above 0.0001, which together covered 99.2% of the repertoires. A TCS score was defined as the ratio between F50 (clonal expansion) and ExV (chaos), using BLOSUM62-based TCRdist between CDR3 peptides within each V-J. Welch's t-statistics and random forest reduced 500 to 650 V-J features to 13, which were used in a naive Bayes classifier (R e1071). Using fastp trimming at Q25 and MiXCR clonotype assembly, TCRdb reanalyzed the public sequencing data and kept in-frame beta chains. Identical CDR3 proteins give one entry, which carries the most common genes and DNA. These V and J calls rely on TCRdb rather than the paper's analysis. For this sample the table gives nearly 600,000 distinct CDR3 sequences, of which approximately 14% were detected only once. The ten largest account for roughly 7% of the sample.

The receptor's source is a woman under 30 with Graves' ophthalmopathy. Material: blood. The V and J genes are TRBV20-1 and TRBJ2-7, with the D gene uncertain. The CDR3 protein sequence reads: CSARAGAGGYEQYF. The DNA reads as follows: TGCAGTGCTAGAGCCGGAGCAGGTGGCTACGAGCAGTACTTC.